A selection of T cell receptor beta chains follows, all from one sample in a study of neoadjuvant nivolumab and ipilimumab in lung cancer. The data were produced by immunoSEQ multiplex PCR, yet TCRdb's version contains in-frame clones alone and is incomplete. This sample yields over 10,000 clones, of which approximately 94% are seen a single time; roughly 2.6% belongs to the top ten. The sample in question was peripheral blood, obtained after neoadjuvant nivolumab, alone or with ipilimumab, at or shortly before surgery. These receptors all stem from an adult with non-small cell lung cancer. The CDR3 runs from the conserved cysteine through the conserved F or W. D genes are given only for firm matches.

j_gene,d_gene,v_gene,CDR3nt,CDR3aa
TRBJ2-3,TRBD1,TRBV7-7,TGTGCCAGCAGCATTACAGGGGAAAGCACAGATACGCAGTATTTT,CASSITGESTDTQYF
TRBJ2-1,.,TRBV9,TGTGCCAGCAGCGCCCGACTTACCGGGGAGCAGTTCTTC,CASSARLTGEQFF
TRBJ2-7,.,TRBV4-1,TGCGCCAGCAGCCAAGCCGGAAGGTATGTGCTGAATCCCCACGAGCAGTACTTC,CASSQAGRYVLNPHEQYF
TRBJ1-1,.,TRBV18,TGTGCCAGCTCACCTCAAGGAGTAAACACTGAAGCTTTCTTT,CASSPQGVNTEAFF
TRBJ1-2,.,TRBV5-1,TGCGCCAGCAGCTTGGAGGCAGGGCGAGGGGACTATGGCTACACCTTC,CASSLEAGRGDYGYTF
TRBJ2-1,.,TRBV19,TGTGCCAGTGCCGCGGCGGGTAATGAGCAGTTCTTC,CASAAAGNEQFF
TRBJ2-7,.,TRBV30,TGTGCCTGGTATCCCAAGGACAGAACCTACGAGCAGTACTTC,CAWYPKDRTYEQYF
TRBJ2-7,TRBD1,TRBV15,TGTGCCACCAGCGGGGACAGGGTATCATCCTACGAGCAGTACTTC,CATSGDRVSSYEQYF
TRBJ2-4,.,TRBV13,TGTGCCAGCAGCTTATACAGGGAAAACATTCAGTACTTC,CASSLYRENIQYF
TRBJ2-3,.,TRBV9,TGTGCCAGCAGCACCGCCCGGCGGCCTCTCACTTTT,CASSTARRPLTF
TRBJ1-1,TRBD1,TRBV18,TGTGCCAGCTCACAACAGGGGGCTGACACTGAAGCTTTCTTT,CASSQQGADTEAFF
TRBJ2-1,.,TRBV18,TGTGCCAGCTCACCACCAGCGGGCCCCTCCTACAATGAGCAGTTCTTC,CASSPPAGPSYNEQFF
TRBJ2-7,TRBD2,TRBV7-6,TGTGCCAGCAGCTGGCGGACTAGCGAGGGGGAGCAGTACTTC,CASSWRTSEGEQYF
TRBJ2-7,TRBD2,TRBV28,TGTGCCAGCAGGCCATCGGGGGGGCAGGGAAGCTACGAGCAGTACTTC,CASRPSGGQGSYEQYF